This T cell receptor beta chain is from a study of shared clonotypes between healthy human individuals. Libraries were prepared by immunoSEQ multiplex PCR; TCRdb keeps only in-frame clonotypes and omits some of them. This table has roughly 1,000,000 clones, around 78% appearing once. V lost 0 bases and J lost 9; bases outside the gene matches: 8. From germline, CDR1 is SGDLS and CDR2 YYNGEE. This CDR3 is built from 14 residues. This sequence was found in a man aged 18 to 30 in good health. Some clones in this sample may be carry-over from other donors' samples. The sequencing sample was made of memory CD4+ T cells from PBMCs. Subset specified: CD45RA-negative fraction. V gene TRBV9 combines with J gene TRBJ2-7; 8 bases align to TRBD1. As DNA, the CDR3 is TGTGCCAGCAGCGTAGATGGGGACAGGACAACGCAGTACTTC. Amino acids: CASSVDGDRTTQYF.